This TCR beta chain was documented in a study of blood T cell repertoires in COVID-19. The V segment lost 3 bases and the J segment 1 base; nucleotides outside the gene matches: 8. Germline CDR1 MDHEN, CDR2 SYDVKM. The CDR3 totals 17 residues. Original analysis: Counts of nucleated cells, estimated from reference gene primer amplification, were obtained. Generated by immunoSEQ multiplex PCR, the TCRdb table keeps only in-frame clones and is missing some. V and J calls and clone size are as listed in that table; D and trimming were resolved from the DNA. The table shows some 300,000 clones, with about 87% occurring only once.

The clonotype comes from a woman between 25 and 40 years old who had recovered from COVID-19. The sample comprised peripheral blood. The chain couples TRBV28 to TRBJ1-3; 8 bases line up with TRBD1. CDR3 protein: CASSFLQGARSGNTIYF. The CDR3 nucleotides are TGTGCCAGCAGTTTTCTCCAGGGGGCGCGGTCTGGAAACACCATATATTTT.